These 24 T cell receptor beta chains were sequenced from one sample in a study of T cell repertoires in cytomegalovirus infection. TCRdb ran MiXCR on the reads and lists one entry per CDR3 protein. Found here are about 740,000 distinct CDR3 sequences, 35% of them singletons; the top ten hold under 3%. Sequencing was performed on PBMCs. The origin of the receptors is a human donor in good health (CMV status not recorded). Some clones in this sample may be carry-over from other donors' samples.

This rearrangement joins TRBV3-1 to TRBJ2-3; the D is unclear. Trimming left V 2 bases short and J 0 bases short, with 9 bases between. Germline assignment: CDR1 LGHDT and CDR2 YNNKEL (reference sequence). CDR3 length: 15 amino acids. CDR3 nucleotide sequence: TGTGCCAGCAGCCAATTATCCCGGAGCACAGATACGCAGTATTTT. Translated: CASSQLSRSTDTQYF.

The chain has TRBV6-5 and TRBJ1-1, with D possibly being TRBD1 (6 bases). V was cut by 7 bases and J by 1 base, with 22 bases left in between. CDR3 length: 17 amino acids. Germline values: CDR1 MNHEY, CDR2 SVGAGI. CDR3 loop: CASIPLQTGTKNTEAFF. CDR3 DNA sequence: TGTGCCAGCATTCCACTCCAAACCGGGACAAAGAACACTGAAGCTTTCTTT.

This clonotype has only one observation. The genes are TRBV7-6 and TRBJ2-3, with a possible D match to TRBD1 (5 bases). Trimming removed 5 bases from V and 7 bases from J, with 13 bases in between. CDR1 is SGHVS and CDR2 is FNYEAQ in the germline V gene. The CDR3 is 13 residues long. CDR3 in DNA: TGTGCCAGCAGCCCCAGGGATAGTTATACGCAGTATTTT. Protein product: CASSPRDSYTQYF.

V is TRBV28 and J is TRBJ1-1, with D perhaps TRBD1 (5 bases). Trimming left V 5 bases short and J 5 bases short, with 15 bases between. Germline V lookup: CDR1 MDHEN, CDR2 SYDVKM. This CDR3 has 14 residues. The CDR3 DNA sequence: TGTGCCAGCAGTACCCCCGGGGGGTCAACTGAAGCTTTCTTT. Translated: CASSTPGGSTEAFF.

This chain uses TRBV27 with TRBJ2-1, with 8 bases fitting TRBD2. The ends lost 3 bases at V and 9 bases at J; junction bases unmatched: 16. The CDR3 length is 17 residues. Germline V gene data show CDR1 as MNHEY and CDR2 as SMNVEV (reference sequence). CDR3 residues: CASSFLTLAGSRGEQFF. The CDR3 bases are TGTGCCAGCAGTTTCCTTACCTTAGCGGGAAGTAGGGGTGAGCAGTTCTTC.

V gene TRBV7-2 combines with J gene TRBJ1-5; D is possibly TRBD1 (5 bases). Looked up from germline, CDR1 is SGHTA and CDR2 is FQGNSA. V dropped 5 bases and J dropped 4 bases, with 15 bases sitting between them. The CDR3 consists of 15 residues. Here the CDR3 reads CASSPLGGLNQPQHF. CDR3 sequence (DNA): TGTGCCAGCAGCCCTTTGGGGGGACTAAATCAGCCCCAGCATTTT. The full variable domain, its missing parts supplied by reference TRBV7-2 and TRBJ1-5, is GAGVSQSPSNKVTEKGKDVELRCDPISGHTALYWYRQSLGQGLEFLIYFQGNSAPDKSGLPSDRFSAERTGGSVSTLTIQRTQQEDSAVYLCASSPLGGLNQPQHFGDGTRLSIL.

This clonotype was seen a few times. V is TRBV7-2 and J is TRBJ1-4, with D perhaps matching TRBD1 (6 bases). The CDR3 has 18 residues. The germline V and J ends were trimmed by 6 bases and 6 bases, with 26 bases remaining between them. The germline V gene encodes CDR1 SGHTA and CDR2 FQGNSA. CDR3 residues: CASRPHPGHRGWDEKLFF. CDR3 sequence (DNA): TGTGCCAGCAGACCCCATCCGGGACACCGGGGATGGGATGAAAAACTGTTTTTT. Together with reference TRBV7-2 and TRBJ1-4, the CDR3 gives the full variable domain: GAGVSQSPSNKVTEKGKDVELRCDPISGHTALYWYRQSLGQGLEFLIYFQGNSAPDKSGLPSDRFSAERTGGSVSTLTIQRTQQEDSAVYLCASRPHPGHRGWDEKLFFGSGTQLSVL.

This clonotype turned up a few times. V usage is TRBV19 and J usage is TRBJ2-5; 12 positions agree with TRBD2. CDR1 is LNHDA and CDR2 is SQIVND in the germline V gene (reference sequence). Germline trimming cut 3 bases from V and 5 bases from J; bases unmatched to any gene: 7. This CDR3 is 16 amino acids long. The CDR3 spells CASSIARLAGAETQYF. The CDR3 DNA reads as TGTGCCAGTAGTATCGCCAGACTAGCGGGGGCCGAGACCCAGTACTTC.

The rearrangement uses TRBV5-1 and TRBJ2-2, with a tentative D call TRBD2 (5 bases). Germline CDR1 reads SGHRS; CDR2 reads YFSETQ. The CDR3 contains 14 residues. V shed 4 bases and J shed 7 bases, with 14 bases lying between them. The DNA for the CDR3 is TGCGCCAGCAGCGTTCGAGGAGGCGGCGGGGAGCTGTTTTTT. Translating gives CASSVRGGGGELFF. Full variable domain (rest looked up from reference TRBV5-1 and TRBJ2-2): KAGVTQTPRYLIKTRGQQVTLSCSPISGHRSVSWYQQTPGQGLQFLFEYFSETQRNKGNFPGRFSGRQFSNSRSEMNVSTLELGDSALYLCASSVRGGGGELFFGEGSRLTVL.

A word on this clonotype: One junction end disagrees with the germline gene, perhaps due to a read error. The rearrangement links TRBV4-1 to TRBJ2-7, with 10 bases fitting TRBD1. The CDR3 totals 15 residues. Looked up from germline, CDR1 is MGHRA and CDR2 is YSYEKL. The CDR3 is CASSRPGQGSYKQYF. CDR3 nucleotides: TGCGCCAGCAGCCGACCGGGACAGGGGAGCTACAAGCAGTACTTC.

As to this clonotype: Compared with germline, one end of the junction differs, possibly owing to a read error. This chain uses TRBV7-7 with TRBJ2-5, with D unresolved. The CDR3 loop spans 14 amino acids. Germline-derived CDR1 and CDR2 are SSHAT and FNYEAQ (reference sequence). CDR3 DNA: TGTGCTAGCAGCTTAGCCCTAGGACAAGAGACCCAGTACTTC. Translation gives CASSLALGQETQYF.

The rearrangement uses TRBV11-2 and TRBJ2-5; the match to TRBD2 covers 14 bases. Losses at the gene ends were 3 bases for V and 4 bases for J; bases not matched to a gene: 1. CDR1 is SGHAT, CDR2 FQNNGV, per germline. This CDR3 is built from 15 residues. The CDR3 reads CASSFGTSGGETQYF. As DNA, the CDR3 is TGTGCCAGCAGCTTTGGGACTAGCGGGGGAGAGACCCAGTACTTC. The whole variable domain, filled in from reference TRBV11-2 and TRBJ2-5, reads EAGVAQSPRYKIIEKRQSVAFWCNPISGHATLYWYQQILGQGPKLLIQFQNNGVVDDSQLPKDRFSAERLKGVDSTLKIQPAKLEDSAVYLCASSFGTSGGETQYFGPGTRLLVL.

There are a few counts of this clonotype. The V call is TRBV27, the J call TRBJ2-7; D might be TRBD2 (7 bases). CDR1 is MNHEY, CDR2 SMNVEV, per germline (reference sequence). The CDR3 is 16 amino acids. V was shortened by 5 bases and J by 2 bases, with 19 bases between the two germline ends. In nucleotides, the CDR3 is TGTGCCAGCAGTCTTAAAACAACAGGGAGGGCCTACGAGCAGTACTTC. Protein: CASSLKTTGRAYEQYF.

This clonotype appeared a few times. The chain employs TRBV2 and TRBJ2-3, with 12 bases matching TRBD1. After removal of 6 bases from V and 4 bases from J, the junction contained 8 bases not matched to a gene. The length of the CDR3 is 16 residues. CDR1 is SNHLY, CDR2 FYNNEI, per germline. CDR3 bases: TGTGCCAGCAGGACCCAGGGACAGGGGGCTTCAGATACGCAGTATTTT. Protein product: CASRTQGQGASDTQYF.

The genes are TRBV6-1 and TRBJ2-7; D ambiguous. Germline CDR1 MNHNS, CDR2 SASEGT. The CDR3 sequence is 13 residues long. V was pared by 7 bases and J by 0 bases, with 10 bases between. The chain's CDR3 is CASTPPGSYEQYF. CDR3 DNA: TGTGCCAGCACTCCTCCTGGCTCCTACGAGCAGTACTTC.

This clonotype was observed at least ten times. The chain employs TRBV7-4 and TRBJ2-1, with 9 positions matching TRBD2. The CDR3 covers 17 residues. The germline gives CDR1 SGHVT, CDR2 SQSDAQ. J lost 7 bases, V lost 3 bases, and 13 bases had no gene match. For the CDR3, the DNA is TGTGCCAGCAGCTTTCCTAGGAGGCGGCGGGAGGGGAATGAGCAGTTCTTC. Protein sequence: CASSFPRRRREGNEQFF.

This clonotype was picked up a small number of times. V and J are TRBV27 and TRBJ2-5; D unclear. Looked up from germline, CDR1 is MNHEY and CDR2 is SMNVEV (reference sequence). V shed 4 bases and J shed 1 base, with 13 bases lying between them. This CDR3 has 15 amino acids. The CDR3 bases are TGTGCCAGCAGTTCACTGCTGGTACGCCAAGAGACCCAGTACTTC. Residues: CASSSLLVRQETQYF.

The chain links TRBV28 to TRBJ1-4; 8 bases are shared with TRBD1. The germline CDR1 and CDR2 sequences are MDHEN and SYDVKM. V was clipped by 7 bases and J by 0 bases; unmatched bases: 13. This CDR3 comprises 18 residues. The CDR3 sequence is CASTPWTGLRATNEKLFF. CDR3 sequence (DNA): TGTGCCAGCACCCCATGGACAGGGCTCAGGGCAACTAATGAAAAACTGTTTTTT.

This clonotype was counted between two and nine times. This sequence joins TRBV3-1 and TRBJ2-5; D is unresolved. This CDR3 is built from 13 residues. Germline CDR1 reads LGHDT; CDR2 reads YNNKEL (reference sequence). V shed 1 base and J shed 5 bases, with 8 bases lying between them. The CDR3 sequence: CASSQGTTETQYF. The DNA of the CDR3 is TGTGCCAGCAGCCAAGGGACGACGGAGACCCAGTACTTC.

The rearrangement joins TRBV12-3 or TRBV12-4 to TRBJ2-3; 7 bases are shared with TRBD2. The CDR3 is 15 residues long. The junction had 6 bases not matched to a gene; V was cut back by 6 bases and J by 0 bases. CDR3 sequence: CASRRSGASTDTQYF. CDR3 coding DNA: TGTGCCAGCAGACGGAGCGGGGCGAGCACAGATACGCAGTATTTT.

The chain has TRBV11-2 and TRBJ2-3, with 10 nucleotides matching TRBD1. Trimming took 4 bases from V and 3 from J; bases not matched to a gene: 7. The CDR3 sequence is 16 residues long. Germline-derived CDR1 and CDR2 are SGHAT and FQNNGV. CDR3 nucleotides: TGTGCCAGCAGCTCCCTCGGGACAGGGGATACAGATACGCAGTATTTT. This gives the protein CASSSLGTGDTDTQYF.

There are many counts of this clonotype. This rearrangement joins TRBV7-9 to TRBJ1-4; TRBD1 might be the D (5 bases). The germline V and J ends were trimmed by 4 bases and 2 bases, with 17 bases remaining between them. This CDR3 is 17 amino acids long. CDR1 is SEHNR and CDR2 is FQNEAQ in the germline V gene (reference sequence). CDR3 amino acids: CASSSTYQGVTNEKLFF. For the CDR3, the DNA is TGTGCCAGCAGCTCAACCTATCAAGGGGTCACTAATGAAAAACTGTTTTTT.

This clonotype came up a few times. The chain combines TRBV12-5 with TRBJ2-3; 9 bases are shared with TRBD2. CDR3 length: 17 residues. Germline V gene sequence: CDR1 LGHNT, CDR2 FRNRAP. The trim removed 0 bases at V and 4 bases at J, leaving 8 bases unmatched. CDR3 in amino acids: CASGLVTSGIFPDTQYF. The DNA of the CDR3 is TGTGCTAGTGGTTTGGTGACTAGCGGCATATTCCCAGATACGCAGTATTTT.

The genes are TRBV3-1 and TRBJ2-5; 10 bases line up with TRBD2. Trimming at V came to 4 bases and at J to 0 bases, leaving 8 bases not matched to a gene. The germline V gene encodes CDR1 LGHDT and CDR2 YNNKEL (reference sequence). The CDR3 spans 17 residues. The DNA of the CDR3 is TGTGCCAGCAGCCGTAGCGGGGGGCTACTGTACCAAGAGACCCAGTACTTC. This gives the protein CASSRSGGLLYQETQYF.